This is a list of T cell receptor beta chains from one sample in a study of spatial heterogeneity in lung cancer. TCRdb re-derived calls from the 5' RACE reads in MiXCR, one entry per CDR3 protein. The table includes about 75,000 distinct CDR3 sequences, about 14% detected once. The specimen was PBMCs, collected at surgery. The receptor set was obtained from a male donor with early-stage non-small cell lung cancer. Each CDR3 is given with its conserved first and last residue.

V,J,CDR3
TRBV7-9,TRBJ2-4,CASSLAQAGAGKNIQYF
TRBV10-3,TRBJ2-5,CAVQGAPEETQYF
TRBV29-1,TRBJ1-2,CSVDPDGYGYTF
TRBV27,TRBJ1-5,CASSPGQGALSYQPQHF
TRBV20-1,TRBJ1-2,CSAREAANYGYTF
TRBV6-6,TRBJ2-2,CASSTLGAGELFF
TRBV13,TRBJ2-7,CASSSRDRGYEQYF
TRBV29-1,TRBJ2-6,CTLDRSHISGANVLTF
TRBV12-5,TRBJ2-2,CASGPRTGDIGELFF
TRBV18,TRBJ2-3,CASFTNTGPIDTQYF
TRBV19,TRBJ2-7,CASSINFAGYEQYF
TRBV7-2,TRBJ2-1,CASSNPGTSATEQFF
TRBV9,TRBJ1-1,CASSVGWQGNTEAFF
TRBV7-2,TRBJ1-5,CASSPGTYSNQPQHF
TRBV29-1,TRBJ1-4,CSVDVRGGEKLFF
TRBV27,TRBJ2-3,CASSFGFLGDTQYF
TRBV12-3/TRBV12-4,TRBJ1-2,CASSPTDFYGYTF
TRBV2,TRBJ1-6,CASKRRGQNSPLHF
TRBV6-1,TRBJ2-2,CAGRRHTGELFF
TRBV12-3/TRBV12-4,TRBJ2-1,CASSAGQSFEQFF
TRBV2,TRBJ2-2,CASSVNLNGELFF
TRBV4-2,TRBJ1-2,CASSRLDSNYGYTF
TRBV25-1,TRBJ2-1,CASSPPEALYNEQFF
TRBV2,TRBJ2-1,CASIGVVGASGSLVFF
TRBV10-2,TRBJ2-5,CASSEWDGETQYF
TRBV6-5,TRBJ1-2,CASSYSTGRNGYTF
TRBV29-1,TRBJ1-3,CSVGSGNTIYF
TRBV7-2,TRBJ2-7,CASSLSGLSSYEQYF